Presented here are 13 T cell receptor beta chains from one specimen sequenced in a study of shared clonotypes between healthy human individuals. Only in-frame clones appear in the TCRdb table, and some are missing; sequencing was by immunoSEQ multiplex PCR. The profile shows 950,000 to 1,300,000 clones, under 80% of them singletons. The sample comprised memory CD4+ T cells sorted from blood. The subset: CD45RA-negative fraction. The receptors shown here come from a man between 18 and 35 years old in good health.

The CDR3 is CASSPRLPNEKLFF. The CDR3 coding sequence is TGTGCCAGCTCACCAAGACTACCTAATGAAAAACTGTTTTTT. The gene calls are TRBV18 and TRBJ1-4; D gene ambiguous. Germline assignment: CDR1 KGHSH and CDR2 LQKENI. This CDR3 has 14 amino acids. V lost 2 bases, J lost 3 bases, and 7 bases lay in between.

There are a few counts of this clone. The CDR3 loop reads CASSPRDRTNEKLFF. The CDR3 bases are TGTGCCAGCAGTCCCCGGGACCGTACTAATGAAAAACTGTTTTTT. V is TRBV2 and J is TRBJ1-4; weak D call: TRBD1 (5 bases). The V and J ends lost 5 bases and 2 bases respectively, with 12 bases between them. CDR3 size: 15 residues. Looked up from germline, CDR1 is SNHLY and CDR2 is FYNNEI.

The rearrangement joins TRBV19 to TRBJ2-7; TRBD2 matches at 11 bases. This CDR3 spans 16 amino acids. Germline V gives CDR1 LNHDA, CDR2 SQIVND (reference sequence). The J segment lost 3 bases and the V segment lost 1 base, leaving 5 bases of the junction unmatched. CDR3 region: CASSIGGTSGIYEQYF. The CDR3 DNA reads as TGTGCCAGTAGTATAGGTGGGACTAGCGGTATCTACGAGCAGTACTTC.

This chain connects TRBV5-1 to TRBJ2-7, with D tentatively TRBD2 (6 bases). V lost 3 bases and J 4 bases, leaving 17 bases between the germline ends. This CDR3 spans 15 amino acids. Per germline, CDR1 SGHRS and CDR2 YFSETQ. The CDR3 spells CASSSPGVESYEQYF. The CDR3 nucleotides read TGCGCCAGCAGCTCCCCGGGAGTAGAAAGTTACGAGCAGTACTTC.

On this clone itself: This likely stems from a read error, as it lies one base from a far larger clone. Other DNA sequences from this sample encode an identical CDR3 as well. The chain joins TRBV28 to TRBJ2-7; tentatively, D is TRBD1 or TRBD2 (5 bases each). Germline V lookup: CDR1 MDHEN, CDR2 SYDVKM. The germline V and J ends were trimmed by 6 bases and 0 bases, with 15 bases remaining between them. This CDR3 has 15 amino acids. This chain's CDR3 is CASSSIWDDSYEQYF. The CDR3 region has the DNA TGTGCCAGCAGCTCTATATGGGACGACTCCTACGAGCAGTACTTC.

V is TRBV7-9 and J is TRBJ2-7, with 8 bases identical to TRBD1. The J segment lost 4 bases and the V segment lost 5 bases, leaving 7 bases of the junction unmatched. CDR3 length equals 14 residues. CDR1 SEHNR and CDR2 FQNEAQ come from the germline V gene (reference sequence). The CDR3 region has the DNA TGTGCCAGCAGCCTAGGGACAGGCGAGTACGAGCAGTACTTC. Protein product: CASSLGTGEYEQYF.

V is TRBV15 and J is TRBJ2-3; 9 bases fit TRBD2. This CDR3 has 16 residues. The germline V gene encodes CDR1 LNHNV and CDR2 YYDKDF (reference sequence). V trimming: 3 bases; J trimming: 8 bases; junction bases outside the gene matches: 12. CDR3 in amino acids: CATSSSSGARFGTQYF. The CDR3 region has the DNA TGTGCCACCAGCAGCTCTAGCGGGGCACGGTTCGGTACGCAGTATTTT.

This clone was seen a handful of times. The chain carries TRBV5-5 and TRBJ2-7; a weak D match, TRBD1 (6 bases). V lost 4 bases to trimming and J lost 5 bases, with 19 bases between them. The germline CDR1 and CDR2 sequences are SGHKS and YYEKEE (reference sequence). The CDR3 has 15 amino acids. The CDR3 DNA follows: TGTGCCAGCAGCCCCGACCTAACAGGGTTCCACGAGCAGTACTTC. Protein product: CASSPDLTGFHEQYF.

In nucleotides, the CDR3 is TGTGCCAGCAGCTTGGTTCGGGAGGGGAACTTGGAGCAGTACTTC. Translated: CASSLVREGNLEQYF. The chain has TRBV5-6 and TRBJ2-7; TRBD2 matches at 8 bases. V was clipped by 0 bases and J by 7 bases; unmatched bases: 9. This CDR3 has 15 residues. Germline V CDR1 and CDR2: SGHDT, YYEEEE.

The V and J genes are TRBV9 and TRBJ2-2; D uncertain. V dropped 1 base and J dropped 1 base, with 11 bases sitting between them. The germline CDR1 and CDR2 sequences are SGDLS and YYNGEE. The CDR3 length is 16 residues. CDR3 amino acids: CASSVLEQLNTGELFF. The CDR3 DNA reads TGTGCCAGCAGCGTATTGGAACAGTTGAACACCGGGGAGCTGTTTTTT.

CDR3 DNA: TGTGCCAGCTATCCGATTTCAGGGGAAGCTTTCTTT. The encoded protein is CASYPISGEAFF. This rearrangement joins TRBV27 to TRBJ1-1, with D possibly being TRBD1 (5 bases). This CDR3 has 12 residues. The germline V and J ends were trimmed by 8 bases and 8 bases, with 15 bases remaining between them. CDR1 is MNHEY and CDR2 is SMNVEV in the germline V gene (reference sequence).

This chain joins TRBV2 and TRBJ1-1; D gene uncertain. The CDR3 is 14 amino acids. The germline V and J ends were trimmed by 1 base and 4 bases, with 10 bases remaining between them. Germline CDR1 reads SNHLY; CDR2 reads FYNNEI. Here the CDR3 DNA reads TGTGCCAGCAGTGAAGAGGCCGTGAGCACTGAAGCTTTCTTT. Translated, it gives CASSEEAVSTEAFF.

A word on this clone: Given a far larger clone just one base away, this is likely a sequencing read error. Within the sample, other DNA sequences also encode this same CDR3. The rearrangement joins TRBV30 to TRBJ1-1; no definite D call. Between the trimmed V and J ends, which lost 0 bases and 0 bases, there was a span of 11 bases. The CDR3 is 15 amino acids. From germline, CDR1 is GTSNPN and CDR2 SVGIG (reference sequence). In DNA, the CDR3 is TGTGCCTGGAGTGTATTGTCAGGAATGAACACTGAAGCTTTCTTT. Residues: CAWSVLSGMNTEAFF.